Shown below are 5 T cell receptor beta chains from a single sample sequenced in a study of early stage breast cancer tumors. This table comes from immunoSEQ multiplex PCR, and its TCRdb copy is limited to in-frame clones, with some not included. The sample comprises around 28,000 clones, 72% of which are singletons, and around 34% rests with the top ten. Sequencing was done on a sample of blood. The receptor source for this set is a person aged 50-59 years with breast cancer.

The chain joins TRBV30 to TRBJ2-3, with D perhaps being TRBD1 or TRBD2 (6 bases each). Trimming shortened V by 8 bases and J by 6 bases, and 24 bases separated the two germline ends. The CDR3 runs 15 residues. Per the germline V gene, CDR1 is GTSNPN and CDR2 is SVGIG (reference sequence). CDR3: CAPEGPGGAFDTQYF. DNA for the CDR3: TGTGCCCCCGAAGGGCCCGGGGGCGCATTTGATACGCAGTATTTT.

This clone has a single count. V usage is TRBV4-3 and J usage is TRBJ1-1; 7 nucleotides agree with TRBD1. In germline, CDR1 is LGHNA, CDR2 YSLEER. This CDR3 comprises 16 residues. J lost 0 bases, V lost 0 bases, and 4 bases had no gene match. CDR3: CASSQETGPMNTEAFF. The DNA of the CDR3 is TGCGCCAGCAGCCAAGAGACAGGGCCTATGAACACTGAAGCTTTCTTT.

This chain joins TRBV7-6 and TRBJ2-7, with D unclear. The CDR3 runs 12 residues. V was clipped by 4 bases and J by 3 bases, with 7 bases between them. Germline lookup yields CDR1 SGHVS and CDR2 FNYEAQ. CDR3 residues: CASSSSHYEQYF. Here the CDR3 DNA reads TGTGCCAGCAGCTCCTCCCACTACGAGCAGTACTTC. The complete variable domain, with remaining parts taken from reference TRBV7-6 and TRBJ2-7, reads GAGVSQSPRYKVTKRGQDVALRCDPISGHVSLYWYRQALGQGPEFLTYFNYEAQQDKSGLPNDRFSAERPEGSISTLTIQRTEQRDSAMYRCASSSSHYEQYFGPGTRLTVT.

The CDR3 loop is CASSIGTSGEQYF. The CDR3 DNA sequence: TGTGCCAGTAGTATAGGGACTAGCGGGGAGCAGTACTTC. This chain links TRBV19 with TRBJ2-7; 11 bases fit TRBD2. V was pared by 1 base and J by 7 bases, with 0 bases of the junction left unmatched. Germline V gives CDR1 LNHDA, CDR2 SQIVND (reference sequence). The CDR3 totals 13 residues.

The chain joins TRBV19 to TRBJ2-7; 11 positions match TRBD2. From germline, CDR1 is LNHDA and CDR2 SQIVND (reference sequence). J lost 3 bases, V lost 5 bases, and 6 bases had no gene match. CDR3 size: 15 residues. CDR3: CASSLTSGRGYEQYF. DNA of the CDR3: TGTGCCAGTAGTCTAACTAGCGGGAGAGGCTACGAGCAGTACTTC.